This is a list of T cell receptor beta chains from one sample in a study of beta chain features in type 1 diabetes. Method: immunoSEQ multiplex PCR; TCRdb's copy keeps in-frame clones and lacks some. The data hold roughly 230,000 clones, with 7.5% to 10% observed a single time. What was sequenced was naive CD4+ T cells from blood. The receptors were sampled from a woman younger than 35 in good health. The CDR3 runs from the conserved cysteine through the conserved F or W. D genes are given only for firm matches. The size field is filled for only some rows; it gives once, few, many or a size class.

len,abundance,d_gene,v_gene,j_gene,CDR3aa,CDR3nt
14,many,TRBD1,TRBV7-9,TRBJ2-1,CASSLLATGDEQFF,TGTGCCAGCAGCCTGCTAGCGACAGGGGATGAGCAGTTCTTC
12,few,.,TRBV7-2,TRBJ2-7,CASSFLGREQYF,TGTGCCAGCAGCTTTCTGGGGCGGGAGCAGTACTTC
11,few,.,TRBV9,TRBJ2-3,CASSATDTQYF,TGTGCCAGCAGCGCAACAGATACGCAGTATTTT
13,.,.,TRBV7-2,TRBJ2-5,CASSTGVVGTQYF,TGTGCCAGCAGCACGGGGGTTGTGGGGACCCAGTACTTC
13,few,TRBD1,TRBV6-5,TRBJ2-5,CAIRGQGPETQYF,TGTGCCATCAGGGGACAGGGTCCCGAGACCCAGTACTTC
16,few,TRBD2,TRBV9,TRBJ2-2,CASSVDRLAGTGELFF,TGTGCCAGCAGCGTAGATAGACTAGCGGGGACCGGGGAGCTGTTTTTT
18,.,TRBD2,TRBV19,TRBJ2-1,CASSGRLAGSKLGNEQFF,TGTGCCAGTAGTGGGCGGCTAGCGGGTTCCAAACTCGGGAATGAGCAGTTCTTC
13,many,.,TRBV4-1,TRBJ2-5,CASSQVWRETQYF,TGCGCCAGCAGCCAAGTGTGGCGGGAGACCCAGTACTTC
15,few,.,TRBV9,TRBJ1-1,CASSVVSGGDTEAFF,TGTGCCAGCAGCGTAGTGTCGGGGGGTGACACTGAAGCTTTCTTT
13,.,.,TRBV6-5,TRBJ2-7,CASSLTGEGEQYF,TGTGCCAGCAGTCTTACGGGGGAAGGCGAGCAGTACTTC
14,few,.,TRBV2,TRBJ2-7,CASSEGGPPGEQYF,TGTGCCAGCAGTGAAGGCGGCCCCCCGGGCGAGCAGTACTTC
15,few,.,TRBV4-1,TRBJ2-2,CASSQDRRGPGELFF,TGTGCCAGCAGCCAAGATCGGAGAGGGCCCGGGGAGCTGTTTTTT
16,few,TRBD2,TRBV5-4,TRBJ2-7,CASSLGAGGPLGEQYF,TGTGCCAGCAGCTTGGGAGCGGGAGGTCCCCTGGGCGAGCAGTACTTC
13,once,.,TRBV2,TRBJ1-5,CASSNRDGQPQHF,TGTGCCAGCAGTAACAGGGACGGTCAGCCCCAGCATTTT
14,.,TRBD1,TRBV18,TRBJ1-1,CASSQTGTNTEAFF,TGTGCCAGCTCACAGACAGGGACCAACACTGAAGCTTTCTTT
14,few,.,TRBV6-1,TRBJ1-1,CASSEAWGGTEAFF,TGTGCCAGCAGTGAAGCCTGGGGAGGTACTGAAGCTTTCTTT
13,.,.,TRBV7-3,TRBJ2-7,CASSRARGYEQYF,TGTGCCAGCAGCAGAGCCAGGGGCTACGAGCAGTACTTC